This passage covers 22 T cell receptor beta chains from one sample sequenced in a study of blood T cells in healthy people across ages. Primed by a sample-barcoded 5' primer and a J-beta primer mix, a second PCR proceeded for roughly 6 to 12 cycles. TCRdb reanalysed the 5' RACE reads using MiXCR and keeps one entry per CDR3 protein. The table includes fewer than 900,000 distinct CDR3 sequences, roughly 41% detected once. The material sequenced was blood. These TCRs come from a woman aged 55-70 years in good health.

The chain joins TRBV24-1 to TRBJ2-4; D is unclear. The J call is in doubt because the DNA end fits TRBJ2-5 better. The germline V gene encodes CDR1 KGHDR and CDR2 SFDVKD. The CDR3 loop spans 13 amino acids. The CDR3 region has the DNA TGTGCCACCAGTGATTTGAGTGAGGAGACCCAGTACTTC. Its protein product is CATSDLSEETQYF.

Here the CDR3 reads CSVTTFNEQFF. In DNA, the CDR3 is TGCAGCGTGACTACCTTCAATGAGCAGTTCTTC. The chain carries TRBV29-1 and TRBJ2-1, with D possibly being TRBD2 (5 bases). CDR1 is SQVTM and CDR2 is ANQGSEA in the germline V gene. The CDR3 totals 11 residues. The V gene lost 6 bases and the J gene lost 6 bases, with 9 bases spanning the gap.

The CDR3: CASSQEKDWDYEQYF. The CDR3 DNA reads as TGCGCCAGCAGCCAAGAAAAGGACTGGGACTACGAGCAGTACTTC. The V and J genes are TRBV4-1 and TRBJ2-5, with TRBD2 as a possible D gene (5 bases). The J call could be wrong; TRBJ2-7 is a better fit for the DNA end. The germline V gene encodes CDR1 MGHRA and CDR2 YSYEKL. The CDR3 extends over 15 amino acids.

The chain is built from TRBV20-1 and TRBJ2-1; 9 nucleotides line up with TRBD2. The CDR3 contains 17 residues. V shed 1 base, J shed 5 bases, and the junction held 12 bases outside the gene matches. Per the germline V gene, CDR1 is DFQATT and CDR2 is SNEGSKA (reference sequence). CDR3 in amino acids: CSARVMPSGINHNEQFF. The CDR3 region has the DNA TGCAGTGCTAGAGTCATGCCTAGCGGGATTAATCACAATGAGCAGTTCTTC.

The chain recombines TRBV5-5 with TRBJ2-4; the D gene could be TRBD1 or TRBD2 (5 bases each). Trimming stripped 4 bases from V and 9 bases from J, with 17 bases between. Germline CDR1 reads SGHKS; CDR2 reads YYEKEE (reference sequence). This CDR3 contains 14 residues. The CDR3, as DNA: TGTGCCAGCAGCCCCGAGGGGACGGGCATCATTCAGTACTTC. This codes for CASSPEGTGIIQYF.

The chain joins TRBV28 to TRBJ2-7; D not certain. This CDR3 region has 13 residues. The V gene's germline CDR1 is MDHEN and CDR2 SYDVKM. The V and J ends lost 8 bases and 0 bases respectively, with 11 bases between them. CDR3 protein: CASGSLPSYEQYF. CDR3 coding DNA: TGTGCCAGCGGGTCACTCCCCTCCTACGAGCAGTACTTC.

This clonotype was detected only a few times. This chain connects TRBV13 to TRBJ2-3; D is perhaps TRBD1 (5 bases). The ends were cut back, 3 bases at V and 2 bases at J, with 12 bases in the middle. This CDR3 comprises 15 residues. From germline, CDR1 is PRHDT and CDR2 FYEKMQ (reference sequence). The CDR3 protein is CASSFGRGFTDTQYF. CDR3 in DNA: TGTGCCAGCAGCTTCGGTAGGGGATTCACAGATACGCAGTATTTT.

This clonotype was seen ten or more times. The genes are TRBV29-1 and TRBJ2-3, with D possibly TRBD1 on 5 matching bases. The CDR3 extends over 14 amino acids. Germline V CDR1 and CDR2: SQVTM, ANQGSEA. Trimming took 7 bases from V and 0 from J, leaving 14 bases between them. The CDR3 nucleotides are TGCAGCGGACGACAGAGCCTAAGCACAGATACGCAGTATTTT. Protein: CSGRQSLSTDTQYF.

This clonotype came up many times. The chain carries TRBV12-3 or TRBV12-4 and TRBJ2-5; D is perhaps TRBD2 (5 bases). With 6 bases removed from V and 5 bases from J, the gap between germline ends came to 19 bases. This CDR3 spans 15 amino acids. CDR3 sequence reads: CASSPYGGLAETQYF. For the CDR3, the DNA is TGTGCCAGCAGCCCCTATGGCGGGCTCGCTGAGACCCAGTACTTC.

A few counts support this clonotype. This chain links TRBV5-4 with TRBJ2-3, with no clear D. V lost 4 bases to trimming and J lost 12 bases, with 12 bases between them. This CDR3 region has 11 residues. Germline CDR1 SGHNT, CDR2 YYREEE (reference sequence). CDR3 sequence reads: CASSLSGPQYF. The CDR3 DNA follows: TGTGCCAGCAGCCTTTCTGGGCCTCAGTATTTT.

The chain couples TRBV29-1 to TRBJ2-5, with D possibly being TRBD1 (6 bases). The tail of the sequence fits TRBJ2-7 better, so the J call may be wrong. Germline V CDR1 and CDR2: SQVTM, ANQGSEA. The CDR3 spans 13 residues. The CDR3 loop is CSVEWQGNYEQYF. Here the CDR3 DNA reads TGCAGCGTTGAGTGGCAGGGGAACTACGAGCAGTACTTC.

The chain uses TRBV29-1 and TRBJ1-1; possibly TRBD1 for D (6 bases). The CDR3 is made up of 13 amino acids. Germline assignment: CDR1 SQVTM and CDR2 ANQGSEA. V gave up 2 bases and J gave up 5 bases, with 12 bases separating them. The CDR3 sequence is CSVERGARTEAFF. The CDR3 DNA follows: TGCAGCGTTGAAAGGGGGGCGCGTACTGAAGCTTTCTTT.

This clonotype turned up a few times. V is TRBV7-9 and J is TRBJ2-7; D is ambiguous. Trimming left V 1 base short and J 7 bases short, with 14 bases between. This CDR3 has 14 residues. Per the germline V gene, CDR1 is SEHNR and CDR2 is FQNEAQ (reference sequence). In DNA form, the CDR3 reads TGTGCCAGCAGCTTAGGGGGTAGCAAGAATGAGCAGTACTTC. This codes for CASSLGGSKNEQYF.

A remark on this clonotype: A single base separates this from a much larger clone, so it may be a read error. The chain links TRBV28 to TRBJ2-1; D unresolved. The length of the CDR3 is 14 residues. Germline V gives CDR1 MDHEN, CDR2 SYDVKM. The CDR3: CASSLSTYYNELFF. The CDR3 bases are TGTGCCAGCAGTTTATCCACGTACTACAATGAGCTGTTCTTC.

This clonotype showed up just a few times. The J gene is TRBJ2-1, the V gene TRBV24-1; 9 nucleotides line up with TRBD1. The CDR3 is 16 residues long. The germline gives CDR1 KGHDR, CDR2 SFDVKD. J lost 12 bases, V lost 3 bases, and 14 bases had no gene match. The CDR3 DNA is TGTGCCACCAGTGATGCGAACAGGGGGCTCACAGATGGGCAGTTCTTC. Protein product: CATSDANRGLTDGQFF.

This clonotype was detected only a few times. The CDR3 protein is CASSQGVEDTQYF. CDR3 bases: TGTGCCAGCAGCCAAGGGGTGGAAGATACGCAGTATTTT. V and J are TRBV4-2 and TRBJ2-3; D is unresolved. V was pared by 1 base and J by 5 bases, with 7 bases between. The germline gives CDR1 LGHNA, CDR2 YNFKEQ. The CDR3 is 13 residues long.

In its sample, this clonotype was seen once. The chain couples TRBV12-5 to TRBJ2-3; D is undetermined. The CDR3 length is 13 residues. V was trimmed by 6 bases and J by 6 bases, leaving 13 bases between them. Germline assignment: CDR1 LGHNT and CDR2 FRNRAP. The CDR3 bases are TGTGCTAGTGGCGTAACAGATTGGGATACGCAGTATTTT. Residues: CASGVTDWDTQYF.

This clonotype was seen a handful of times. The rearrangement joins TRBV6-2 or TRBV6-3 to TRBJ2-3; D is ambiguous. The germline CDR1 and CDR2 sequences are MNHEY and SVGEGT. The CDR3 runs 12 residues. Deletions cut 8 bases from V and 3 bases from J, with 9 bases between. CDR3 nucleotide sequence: TGTGCCAGCGGTCACACAACAGATACGCAGTATTTT. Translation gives CASGHTTDTQYF.

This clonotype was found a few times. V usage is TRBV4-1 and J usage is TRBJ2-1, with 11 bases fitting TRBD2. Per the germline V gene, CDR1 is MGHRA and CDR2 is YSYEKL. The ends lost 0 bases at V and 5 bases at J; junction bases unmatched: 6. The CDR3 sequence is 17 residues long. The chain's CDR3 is CASSQDASSGGDNEQFF. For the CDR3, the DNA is TGCGCCAGCAGCCAAGACGCCAGTAGCGGGGGGGACAATGAGCAGTTCTTC.

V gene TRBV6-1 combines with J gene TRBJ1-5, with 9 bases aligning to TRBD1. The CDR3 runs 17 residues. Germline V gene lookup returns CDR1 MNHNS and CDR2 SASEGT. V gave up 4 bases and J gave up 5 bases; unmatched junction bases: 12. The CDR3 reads CASSAKEGTGIYQPQHF. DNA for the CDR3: TGTGCCAGCAGTGCAAAAGAGGGGACAGGGATTTATCAGCCCCAGCATTTT.

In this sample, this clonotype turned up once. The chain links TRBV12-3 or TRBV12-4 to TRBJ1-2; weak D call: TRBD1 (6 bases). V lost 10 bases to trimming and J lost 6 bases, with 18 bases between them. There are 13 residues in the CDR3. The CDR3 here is CANSLQGGDGYTF. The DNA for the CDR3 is TGTGCCAACAGCCTACAGGGAGGCGATGGCTACACCTTC.

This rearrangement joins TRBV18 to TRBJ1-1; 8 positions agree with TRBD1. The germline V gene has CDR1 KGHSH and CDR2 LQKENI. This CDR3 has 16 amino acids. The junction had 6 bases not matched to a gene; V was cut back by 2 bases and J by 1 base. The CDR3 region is CASSPVSTGANTEAFF. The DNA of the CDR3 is TGTGCCAGCTCACCAGTCTCGACAGGGGCGAACACTGAAGCTTTCTTT.